This is a list of T cell receptor beta chains from one sample in a study of T-cell memory formation after mild COVID-19. TCRdb re-called the 5' RACE reads with MiXCR, one entry per CDR3 protein. The sample contains under 400,000 distinct CDR3 sequences, around 21% of which appear only once. Sequencing was performed on PBMCs or a T cell subset sorted from them (not recorded which). These receptors were collected from an adult woman who had mild COVID-19 (a few samples of this study predate the infection). Cell type and time point are not known. Both conserved end residues are part of each CDR3. A D gene is named only where the DNA matches it firmly. The listing skips clone size in some rows; elsewhere it reads once, few, many or a size class.

v_gene	j_gene	d_gene	abundance	CDR3nt	CDR3aa
TRBV12-3/TRBV12-4	TRBJ2-1	TRBD1	few	TGTGCCAGCAGTTTCGGACAGGGGCCCTACAATGAGCAGTTCTTC	CASSFGQGPYNEQFF
TRBV27	TRBJ2-7	-	-	TGTGCCAGCAGTCCCCACAGGGATTACGAGCAGTACTTC	CASSPHRDYEQYF
TRBV2	TRBJ2-1	TRBD2	-	TGTGCCAGCAGTGTCAGCGGGGTCTACAATGAGCAGTTCTTC	CASSVSGVYNEQFF
TRBV2	TRBJ2-3	TRBD2	-	TGTGCCAGCAGCGAACTAGCGGGCGGGGATACGCAGTATTTT	CASSELAGGDTQYF
TRBV7-2	TRBJ2-3	TRBD1	-	TGTGCCAGCAGCTTAGCGACAGGGGGAAGCATGGATACGCAGTATTTT	CASSLATGGSMDTQYF
TRBV20-1	TRBJ1-5	TRBD1	-	TGCAGTGCTAGCGACCGGACAGGCACCTATAGCAATCAGCCCCAGCATTTT	CSASDRTGTYSNQPQHF
TRBV27	TRBJ2-3	-	-	TGTGCCAGCAGTACCCCCTTGCGGGGAAACACAGATACGCAGTATTTT	CASSTPLRGNTDTQYF
TRBV3-1	TRBJ2-1	-	-	TGTGCCAGCAGCCAAGATTTCGGTAGCTCCTACAATGAGCAGTTCTTC	CASSQDFGSSYNEQFF
TRBV7-8	TRBJ2-1	TRBD1	many	TGTGCCAGCAGCCCGATGGACAGGGACAATGAGCAGTTCTTC	CASSPMDRDNEQFF
TRBV5-4	TRBJ2-5	TRBD2	-	TGTGCCAGCAGCTCGGGACTAGCGTACCAAGAGACCCAGTACTTC	CASSSGLAYQETQYF
TRBV6-2/TRBV6-3	TRBJ2-2	-	few	TGTGCCAGCGCTGTATCGAACACCGGGGAGCTGTTTTTT	CASAVSNTGELFF
TRBV7-9	TRBJ2-7	TRBD2	-	TGTGCCAGCAGTCACAGAGGGAGCGGGGGGGCTTACGAGCAGTACTTC	CASSHRGSGGAYEQYF
TRBV6-6	TRBJ2-7	-	-	TGTGCCAGCAGAGACAGAGTAACCTACGAGCAGTACTTC	CASRDRVTYEQYF
TRBV4-2	TRBJ2-1	-	-	TGTGCCAGCAGCCAAGACCCTGGGGACAATGAGCAGTTCTTC	CASSQDPGDNEQFF
TRBV15	TRBJ2-5	-	-	TGTGCCACCAGCAGAGAGGACAACCAAGAGACCCAGTACTTC	CATSREDNQETQYF
TRBV30	TRBJ2-2	-	-	TGTGCCTGGAATCGGGCCGGGGAGCTGTTTTTT	CAWNRAGELFF
TRBV7-6	TRBJ1-1	TRBD1	-	TGTGCCAGCAGCTTAAACAGGGGAGAAGCTTTCTTT	CASSLNRGEAFF
TRBV4-1	TRBJ2-7	-	few	TGCGCCAGCAGCCAAGAAGAGAGGGGATACTACGAGCAGTACTTC	CASSQEERGYYEQYF